Listed below are T cell receptor beta chains from one sample, sequenced in a study of T cell responses to AZD1222 COVID-19 vaccine. Libraries were prepared by immunoSEQ multiplex PCR; TCRdb keeps only in-frame clonotypes and omits some of them. The profile shows more than 140,000 clones, roughly 93% of them singletons. This specimen was peripheral blood, taken on day 0 of MenACWY control vaccination. These TCRs come from an adult in good health. Each CDR3 is given without its conserved first and last residue.

J	V	CDR3
TRBJ1-6	TRBV4-3	ASSQDGLNSPLH
TRBJ2-5	TRBV7-2	ASSFNRGQETQY
TRBJ2-7	TRBV7-9	ASRMAGTYEQY
TRBJ2-1	TRBV4-3	ASSQEWLAGYNEQF
TRBJ1-2	TRBV30	AWSVGWRRGRVGYT
TRBJ2-5	TRBV9	ASSVASAYQETQY
TRBJ2-1	TRBV5-1	ASSLGLTYNEQF
TRBJ2-1	TRBV12-3/TRBV12-4	ASSWLHEQF
TRBJ1-1	TRBV9	ASSVYGGPSAEAF
TRBJ2-6	TRBV9	ASSAVRVSGANVLT
TRBJ1-6	TRBV12-3/TRBV12-4	ASSSGVVSPLH